The 2 T cell receptor beta chains presented below share a single source sample, sequenced in a study of blood T cell repertoires in COVID-19. Method: immunoSEQ multiplex PCR; TCRdb's copy keeps in-frame clones and lacks some. The table shows approximately 480,000 clones, with 75% to 90% occurring only once. The sequenced material came from PBMCs or T cells enriched from blood (not recorded which). The receptor set was obtained from a woman between 18 and 29 years old who had recovered from COVID-19.

This clone showed up just once. The chain combines TRBV9 with TRBJ1-3; D possibly corresponds to TRBD1 (5 bases). Germline V CDR1 and CDR2: SGDLS, YYNGEE. The CDR3 has 17 residues. V was clipped by 0 bases and J by 1 base, with 14 bases between them. CDR3 DNA: TGTGCCAGCAGCGTAGACCTGACAGCTTGGTCTGGAAACACCATATATTTT. Protein: CASSVDLTAWSGNTIYF.

The rearrangement joins TRBV14 to TRBJ2-7; D unresolved. This CDR3 comprises 14 residues. Germline-derived CDR1 and CDR2 are SGHDN and FVKESK. V was cut by 4 bases and J by 0 bases, with 10 bases left in between. The chain's CDR3 is CASSPEQVSYEQYF. For the CDR3, the DNA is TGTGCCAGCAGCCCCGAGCAGGTCTCCTACGAGCAGTACTTC.